This record covers a single TCR beta chain. The sample originates from a study of cytomegalovirus exposure and HLA in healthy donors. Researchers ran the PCR with 60 Vbeta and 13 Jbeta primers. Using immunoSEQ multiplex PCR, the repertoire was profiled, and TCRdb retains in-frame clones only, with some absent. The sample includes around 160,000 clones, approximately 79% seen only once; the top ten take 6.5% to 8.5%. The receptor was derived from a woman in her thirties or forties in good health and CMV-seropositive. The sequenced sample was PBMCs.

The CDR3 here is CASSQAGANFMNTEAFF. The CDR3 DNA reads as TGTGCCAGCAGCCAAGCAGGGGCGAACTTCATGAACACTGAAGCTTTCTTT. This chain connects TRBV14 to TRBJ1-1, with D possibly being TRBD1 (6 bases). CDR1 is SGHDN, CDR2 FVKESK, per germline. Trimming took 1 base from V and 0 from J, leaving 15 bases between them. The CDR3 is 17 amino acids.